This TCR beta chain was obtained from a study of blood T cell repertoires in COVID-19. Study background: Researchers got acute and convalescent COVID-19 samples from the United States, Italy and Spain. T cells, B-cell-depleted T cells, or PBMCs supplied cDNA or gDNA.

The germline V gene encodes CDR1 LNHDA and CDR2 SQIVND (reference sequence). The CDR3 consists of 16 residues. V shed 4 bases and J 3 bases; nucleotides not matched to a gene: 8. Generated by immunoSEQ multiplex PCR, the TCRdb table keeps only in-frame clones and is missing some. The sample holds under 65,000 clones, roughly 87% seen once. The TCR originated in a woman aged 55-70 years with acute or convalescent COVID-19. Sequencing was done on a sample of peripheral blood. J is TRBJ1-3 and V is TRBV19, with 8 bases identical to TRBD1. CDR3 coding DNA: TGTGCCAGTAGTAATACGGGACAGGCAAATGGAAACACCATATATTTT. It encodes CASSNTGQANGNTIYF.